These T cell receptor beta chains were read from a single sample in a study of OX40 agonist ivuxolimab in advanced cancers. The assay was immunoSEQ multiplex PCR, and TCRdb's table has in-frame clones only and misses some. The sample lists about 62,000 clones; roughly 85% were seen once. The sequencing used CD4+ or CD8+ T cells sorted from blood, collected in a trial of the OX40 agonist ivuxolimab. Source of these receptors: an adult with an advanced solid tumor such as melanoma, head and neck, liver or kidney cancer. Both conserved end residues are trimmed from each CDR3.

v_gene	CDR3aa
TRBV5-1	ASNGGGTTDTQY
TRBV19	ASSGTEAKNIQY
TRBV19	ASSILGGEGYQPQH
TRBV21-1	ASSKDPPSEQY
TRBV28	ASSLPGEQNTEAF
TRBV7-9	ASSLAGGNTGELF
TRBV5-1	ASSFDPGAQPQH
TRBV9	ASSVAGGGSTDEQF
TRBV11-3	ASSRSGGNTEAF
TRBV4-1	ASSQVQRGETQY
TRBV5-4	ASSWTSGATYEQY
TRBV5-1	ASTPSLADNEQF
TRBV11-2	ASSNSSNYGYT
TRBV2	ASSTTWDYRTDTQY
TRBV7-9	ASSLNLGGAAREQF
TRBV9	ASSPYPGTAPSYEQY
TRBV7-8	ASSSNFGQGQGPQH
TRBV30	AWRDPSSGMKTQY
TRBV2	ASSEDLTSGSYEQY
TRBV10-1	ASSGDEAYEQY
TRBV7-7	ASSATGIYQETQY
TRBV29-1	SVEATLNYGYT
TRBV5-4	ASSPERTVSYEQY
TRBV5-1	ASRATGGSYEQY
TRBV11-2	ASSLGRTGRGSEAF
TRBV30	AWATQVNTEAF
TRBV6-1	ASTGRVEKLF
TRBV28	ASQDSNYGYT